This T cell receptor beta chain was documented in a study of OX40 agonist ivuxolimab in advanced cancers. In regard to this clone: The antigen is undetermined.

Sequencing used immunoSEQ multiplex PCR; TCRdb keeps in-frame clones, though not all of them. Found here are about 79,000 clones, around 90% of them singletons; the top ten hold about 4%. CDR3 size: 15 residues. Germline V gives CDR1 MGHRA, CDR2 YSYEKL. Unmatched junction bases numbered 2, after V lost 0 bases and J lost 3 bases. General study points: At doses 0.1 to 3.0 mg/kg, CD4+ and CD8+ clones expanded. Partial responders at 0.1-3.0 mg/kg had among the lowest clonal expansion. Some nonresponders additionally presented with little normalized T-cell clonal expansion. On average, CD8+ T cells showed a greater number of expanded clones than CD4+.

The sequencing used CD4+ or CD8+ T cells sorted from blood, collected in a trial of the OX40 agonist ivuxolimab. The sequence came from an adult with an advanced solid tumor such as melanoma, head and neck, liver or kidney cancer. The rearrangement uses TRBV4-1 and TRBJ1-3; the match to TRBD1 covers 7 bases. The CDR3 coding sequence is TGCGCCAGCAGCCAAGATCGGACAGGTGGAAACACCATATATTTT. Translated: CASSQDRTGGNTIYF.